Reported below is one TCR beta chain. V dropped 4 bases and J dropped 8 bases, with 11 bases sitting between them. The V gene's germline CDR1 is MNHEY and CDR2 SVGAGI. The CDR3 spans 12 residues. Assay used: immunoSEQ multiplex PCR; TCRdb lists only in-frame clones, some missing. The table records 52,000 or so clones, about four fifths of them present only once. This sample is drawn from a study of OX40 agonist ivuxolimab in advanced cancers. This specimen was CD4+ or CD8+ T cells sorted from blood, taken in a trial of the OX40 agonist ivuxolimab. The V and J genes are TRBV6-5 and TRBJ1-2; D is unresolved. This clonotype was sampled from an adult with an advanced solid tumor such as melanoma, head and neck, liver or kidney cancer. CDR3 sequence (DNA): TGTGCCAGCAGTTTTCGGGGTTTCGGCTACACCTTC. It encodes CASSFRGFGYTF.